This is a list of T cell receptor beta chains from one sample in a study of lymphopenia after photon versus proton radiotherapy. Assay used: immunoSEQ multiplex PCR; TCRdb lists only in-frame clones, some missing. The sample has more than 25,000 clones, about nine tenths seen once. The sequencing used peripheral blood, collected from a patient treated with proton-based radiotherapy. The receptor set was obtained from a woman in her fifties or sixties with cholangiocarcinoma. Some clones in this sample may be carry-over from other donors' samples. Each CDR3 is given with its conserved first and last residue. Each record gives: D gene, clone size, V gene, J gene, CDR3 protein, CDR3 DNA. D genes are given only for firm matches. A row's size may be missing; if present it is once, few, many or a size class.

TRBD2	NA	TRBV6-1	TRBJ2-7	CANKAGTSDEQYF	TGTGCCAACAAAGCGGGGACTAGCGACGAGCAGTACTTC
NA	NA	TRBV7-2	TRBJ2-7	CASSPESRRLGYEQYF	TGTGCCAGCAGCCCAGAAAGTAGGAGGCTAGGGTACGAGCAGTACTTC
NA	few	TRBV5-1	TRBJ1-3	CASSLGRSSGNTIYF	TGCGCCAGCAGCTTGGGCCGCTCCTCTGGAAACACCATATATTTT
TRBD1	NA	TRBV6-5	TRBJ1-2	CASRGAGGDYGYTF	TGTGCCAGCCGAGGGGCAGGGGGCGACTATGGCTACACCTTC
NA	NA	TRBV6-5	TRBJ2-7	CASSLDRTYEQYF	TGTGCCAGCAGTTTAGACAGGACCTACGAGCAGTACTTC
NA	NA	TRBV15	TRBJ2-1	CATSRAKTNYNEQFF	TGTGCCACCAGCAGAGCCAAGACTAATTACAATGAGCAGTTCTTC
TRBD1	NA	TRBV27	TRBJ2-1	CASSMGQIYNEQFF	TGTGCCAGCAGTATGGGACAGATATACAATGAGCAGTTCTTC
NA	NA	TRBV18	TRBJ1-4	CASSPSPGKLFF	TGTGCCAGCTCACCGTCGCCGGGAAAACTGTTTTTT
TRBD1	NA	TRBV7-2	TRBJ2-5	CASSNGQGVGTQYF	TGTGCCAGCAGCAACGGACAGGGCGTGGGGACCCAGTACTTC
NA	NA	TRBV6-5	TRBJ2-3	CASRLGRLTDTQYF	TGTGCCAGCAGGTTAGGACGGCTGACAGATACGCAGTATTTT
TRBD2	NA	TRBV2	TRBJ2-1	CASTRSGGSYNEQFF	TGTGCCAGCACCCGTAGCGGGGGGAGCTACAATGAGCAGTTCTTC
TRBD1	once	TRBV27	TRBJ2-7	CASSFGQGYEQYF	TGTGCCAGCAGTTTCGGACAGGGCTACGAGCAGTACTTC
NA	NA	TRBV7-9	TRBJ2-2	CASSLPSNTGELFF	TGTGCCAGCAGCTTACCTAGCAACACCGGGGAGCTGTTTTTT
NA	NA	TRBV6-5	TRBJ2-3	CASRATSTPTDTQYF	TGTGCCAGCAGGGCGACTAGTACTCCCACAGATACGCAGTATTTT
NA	NA	TRBV27	TRBJ1-2	CASSHRDKSSGYTF	TGTGCCAGCAGTCACCGGGATAAGAGCTCTGGCTACACCTTC
NA	NA	TRBV6-5	TRBJ1-2	CASRQGEYGYTF	TGTGCCAGCAGGCAAGGGGAGTATGGCTACACCTTC
TRBD2	NA	TRBV11-2	TRBJ2-5	CASSHLAGGQGTQYF	TGTGCCAGCAGCCACCTAGCGGGGGGTCAGGGTACCCAGTACTTC
NA	NA	TRBV5-1	TRBJ2-1	CASKPSSAPYNEQFF	TGCGCCAGTAAGCCCTCTAGCGCGCCCTACAATGAGCAGTTCTTC
TRBD2	NA	TRBV5-4	TRBJ2-3	CASSLGGLAASFGTQYF	TGTGCCAGCAGCTTGGGGGGACTAGCGGCGTCTTTTGGTACGCAGTATTTT
TRBD2	few	TRBV10-2	TRBJ2-5	CASSGTSGSLWETQYF	TGCGCCAGCAGTGGTACTAGCGGGAGCCTGTGGGAGACCCAGTACTTC
TRBD2	NA	TRBV7-9	TRBJ2-7	CASSGLAGVGTYEQYF	TGTGCCAGCTCGGGACTAGCGGGAGTGGGGACCTACGAGCAGTACTTC
TRBD2	NA	TRBV30	TRBJ2-7	CAWSKGGVAGGVSYEQYF	TGTGCCTGGAGTAAGGGCGGAGTAGCGGGGGGGGTTTCCTACGAGCAGTACTTC
NA	NA	TRBV15	TRBJ2-1	CATSRDPAYSHEQFF	TGTGCCACCAGCAGAGATCCGGCTTACTCCCATGAGCAGTTCTTC
NA	once	TRBV18	TRBJ1-4	CASSPVRVTTNEKLFF	TGTGCCAGCTCACCGGTCAGGGTCACAACTAATGAAAAACTGTTTTTT
NA	NA	TRBV7-8	TRBJ1-3	CASSLGHSGNTIYF	TGTGCCAGCAGCTTAGGACACTCTGGAAACACCATATATTTT
TRBD2	NA	TRBV6-4	TRBJ2-7	CASSVWTSGSREQYF	TGTGCCAGCAGTGTCTGGACTAGCGGGAGTCGAGAGCAGTACTTC
NA	NA	TRBV28	TRBJ2-7	CASISTTPSYEQYF	TGTGCCAGCATCTCGACAACGCCCTCCTACGAGCAGTACTTC
NA	NA	TRBV21-1	TRBJ2-7	CASSPRRERADYEQYF	TGTGCCAGCAGCCCTCGACGGGAAAGGGCAGACTACGAGCAGTACTTC
TRBD1	NA	TRBV4-1	TRBJ2-1	CASSQTGVGSYNEQFF	TGCGCCAGCAGCCAAACAGGGGTCGGGTCCTACAATGAGCAGTTCTTC
NA	NA	TRBV9	TRBJ2-1	CASNRQPDTYNEQFF	TGTGCCAGCAACCGACAGCCAGATACCTACAATGAGCAGTTCTTC
NA	NA	TRBV11-2	TRBJ2-2	CASSSYTGELFF	TGTGCCAGCAGCTCATATACCGGGGAGCTGTTTTTT
TRBD2	NA	TRBV19	TRBJ2-3	CATEVGAGVVNTDTQYF	TGTGCCACCGAGGTCGGTGCGGGAGTGGTGAACACAGATACGCAGTATTTT
TRBD2	NA	TRBV9	TRBJ2-3	CASSAGLAGPITSTDTQYF	TGTGCCAGCAGCGCGGGACTAGCGGGGCCAATCACTAGCACAGATACGCAGTATTTT
NA	once	TRBV14	TRBJ2-1	CASSTLGAFHNEQFF	TGTGCCAGCAGTACCTTAGGAGCGTTCCACAATGAGCAGTTCTTC
TRBD1	NA	TRBV4-1	TRBJ2-7	CASSQESGTVSTYEQYF	TGCGCCAGCAGCCAAGAGTCTGGGACAGTCTCAACCTACGAGCAGTACTTC
TRBD1	once	TRBV6-6	TRBJ2-4	CASSPDRGIQYF	TGTGCCAGCAGTCCCGACAGGGGCATTCAGTACTTC
NA	once	TRBV5-1	TRBJ1-1	CASTVGDLRGTEAFF	TGCGCCAGCACTGTCGGAGACCTACGGGGCACTGAAGCTTTCTTT
NA	NA	TRBV6-5	TRBJ2-1	CASSYAGPFYNEQFF	TGTGCCAGCAGTTATGCAGGGCCGTTTTACAATGAGCAGTTCTTC
NA	NA	TRBV7-9	TRBJ1-1	CASSLSHGTEAFF	TGTGCCAGCAGCTTGAGTCACGGCACTGAAGCTTTCTTT
TRBD2	NA	TRBV2	TRBJ2-7	CASSGVAGAHGEQYF	TGTGCCAGCAGTGGGGTAGCGGGGGCCCACGGCGAGCAGTACTTC
NA	NA	TRBV19	TRBJ2-1	CASKWVADYNEQFF	TGTGCCAGTAAATGGGTAGCGGACTACAATGAGCAGTTCTTC